One sample yielded the 5 T cell receptor beta chains listed below, sequenced in a study of identical twins' blood T cells. TCRdb reprocessed the 5' RACE reads via MiXCR and lists one record per CDR3 protein. The table lists fewer than 450,000 distinct CDR3 sequences, roughly 31% of them singletons, with 6.1% in the top ten. Material for sequencing was PBMCs. All receptors come from a woman aged 18-50 years in good health.

This clonotype was seen more than once but under ten times. This chain uses TRBV12-5 with TRBJ2-5; D remains ambiguous. The CDR3 is 11 residues long. V was cut by 4 bases and J by 3 bases, with 3 bases left in between. CDR1 and CDR2 from the germline V gene are LGHNT and FRNRAP. The CDR3 region has the DNA TGTGCTAGTGGTTCGGAAGAGACCCAGTACTTC. Amino acid sequence: CASGSEETQYF.

This clonotype was found a few times. V gene TRBV20-1 combines with J gene TRBJ1-1, with a weak D call TRBD1 (6 bases). V gave up 3 bases and J gave up 4 bases, with 12 bases separating them. Germline-derived CDR1 and CDR2 are DFQATT and SNEGSKA (reference sequence). The CDR3 is made up of 13 amino acids. The CDR3 spells CSASDRMLTEAFF. CDR3 DNA: TGCAGTGCTAGTGACAGGATGCTCACTGAAGCTTTCTTT.

The rearrangement joins TRBV20-1 to TRBJ1-1, with 11 bases fitting TRBD1. The CDR3 totals 14 residues. CDR1 DFQATT and CDR2 SNEGSKA come from the germline V gene (reference sequence). The V segment lost 2 bases and the J segment 6 bases; nucleotides outside the gene matches: 5. The CDR3 sequence: CSARTRTGGPEAFF. For the CDR3, the DNA is TGCAGTGCTAGAACACGGACAGGGGGCCCTGAAGCTTTCTTT.

The chain links TRBV20-1 to TRBJ1-1; D gene ambiguous. The CDR3 is 15 residues long. Germline CDR1 DFQATT, CDR2 SNEGSKA (reference sequence). Trimming left V 3 bases short and J 0 bases short, with 14 bases between. For the CDR3, the DNA is TGCAGTGCTAGTAACGGGGTTCGAATGAACACTGAAGCTTTCTTT. Amino acid sequence: CSASNGVRMNTEAFF.

The V and J genes are TRBV2 and TRBJ1-5; tentatively, D is TRBD1 (5 bases). Trimming took 5 bases from V and 6 from J, leaving 17 bases between them. The V gene's germline CDR1 is SNHLY and CDR2 FYNNEI. The CDR3 covers 15 residues. Here the CDR3 reads CASSTGPLAGQPQHF. As DNA, the CDR3 is TGTGCCAGCAGTACGGGACCGCTGGCGGGTCAGCCCCAGCATTTT.